Included here is one T cell receptor (beta chain) sequence, with context. Repertoires were generated with immunoSEQ multiplex PCR, while TCRdb's copy carries only in-frame clones and drops some. The table lists over 75,000 clones, over 75% of them singletons, with under 35% in the top ten. The sample belongs to a study of T cell responses to AZD1222 COVID-19 vaccine. CDR1 and CDR2 (germline): LNHDA, SQIVND (reference sequence). V lost 6 bases, J lost 7 bases, and 9 bases lay in between. The CDR3 has 12 residues. The sample here was peripheral blood, taken on day 0 of AZD1222 vaccination. This chain links TRBV19 with TRBJ1-4; D is uncertain. This TCR was sampled from an adult in good health. In DNA, the CDR3 is TGTGCCAGTAGAAGGCCCAGTGAAAAACTGTTTTTT. Translation: CASRRPSEKLFF.